This T cell receptor (beta chain) was recovered during a study of T cell responses to AZD1222 COVID-19 vaccine. The CDR3 consists of 12 residues. The germline CDR1 and CDR2 sequences are SGHRS and YFSETQ. V was clipped by 5 bases and J by 1 base, with 6 bases between them. This clone showed up just a few times. The antigen is unknown. Study-wide points: Females made up more of the donors, who were largely white British, and clonal diversity may have come out too low.

Here immunoSEQ multiplex PCR was the method, and the copy in TCRdb shows in-frame clones only, minus some. The sample consists of under 150,000 clones, 90% of them appearing once. V gene TRBV5-1 combines with J gene TRBJ1-1; D is unclear. The TCR comes from an adult in good health. This specimen consisted of peripheral blood, obtained on day 0 of AZD1222 vaccination. The CDR3 DNA follows: TGCGCCAGCAGGTCGGGGAACACTGAAGCTTTCTTT. Encoded protein: CASRSGNTEAFF.